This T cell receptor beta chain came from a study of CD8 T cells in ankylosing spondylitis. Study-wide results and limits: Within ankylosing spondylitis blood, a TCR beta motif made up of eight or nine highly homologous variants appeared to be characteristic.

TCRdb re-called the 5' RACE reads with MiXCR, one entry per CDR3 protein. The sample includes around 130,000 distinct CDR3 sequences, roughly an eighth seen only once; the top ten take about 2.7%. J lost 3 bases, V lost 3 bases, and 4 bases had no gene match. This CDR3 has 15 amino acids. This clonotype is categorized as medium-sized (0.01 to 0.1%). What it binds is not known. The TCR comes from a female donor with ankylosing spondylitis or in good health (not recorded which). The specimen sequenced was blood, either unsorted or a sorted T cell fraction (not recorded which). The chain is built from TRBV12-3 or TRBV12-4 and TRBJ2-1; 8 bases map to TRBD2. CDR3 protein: CASSLGREVYNEQFF. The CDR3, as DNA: TGTGCCAGCAGTTTGGGGCGGGAGGTCTACAATGAGCAGTTCTTC.